A single sample is the source of the 3 T cell receptor beta chains below, sequenced in a study of T cells expressing NK-cell markers. TCRdb re-called the 5' RACE reads and catalogs CDR3 proteins one per entry, DNA excluded. The specimen's table records more than 400,000 distinct CDR3 sequences. Sequencing input: blood T cells: a sorted CD56 or NKG2C T cell subset, CD4+ or CD8+ T cells, or bulk PBMC T cells (not recorded which). The source is a woman aged 18 to 75 in good health.

The chain links TRBV6-5 to TRBJ1-1; no DNA is available, so the TRBD1 call from TCRdb remains unchecked. CDR3 length: 15 amino acids. CDR1 MNHEY and CDR2 SVGAGI come from the germline V gene. CDR3 sequence: CASSYSSATGLEAFF.

This chain links TRBV12-5 with TRBJ1-1; absent DNA, TCRdb's TRBD1 call cannot be checked. From germline, CDR1 is LGHNT and CDR2 FRNRAP. This CDR3 is 17 amino acids long. CDR3 region: CASGLVGTGVWNTEAFF.

The chain employs TRBV5-5 and TRBJ2-7; the D call of TRBD1 rests on TCRdb alone, since no DNA is present to check it. The CDR3 spans 15 residues. Germline lookup yields CDR1 SGHKS and CDR2 YYEKEE (reference sequence). CDR3 residues: CARSWRDRSSYEQYF.